Presented here are 16 T cell receptor beta chains from one specimen sequenced in a study of T cell responses to AZD1222 COVID-19 vaccine. Some clones are missing from TCRdb's copy, which holds only in-frame ones; the method was immunoSEQ multiplex PCR. The sample yields fewer than 120,000 clones, roughly nine tenths seen once. The input for sequencing was peripheral blood, taken on day 0 of AZD1222 vaccination. These receptor sequences come from an adult in good health.

The rearrangement joins TRBV2 to TRBJ1-1; TRBD1 is a possible D gene (6 bases). The CDR3 extends over 13 amino acids. V was clipped by 7 bases and J by 7 bases, with 16 bases between them. From germline, CDR1 is SNHLY and CDR2 FYNNEI. Here the CDR3 DNA reads TGTGCCAGCAAGAACGACAGGACCGTTGAAGCTTTCTTT. This sequence encodes CASKNDRTVEAFF. The whole variable domain, remainder taken from reference TRBV2 and TRBJ1-1, is EPEVTQTPSHQVTQMGQEVILRCVPISNHLYFYWYRQILGQKVEFLVSFYNNEISEKSEIFDDQFSVERPDGSNFTLKIRSTKLEDSAMYFCASKNDRTVEAFFGQGTRLTVV.

The chain links TRBV4-2 to TRBJ2-2; 11 bases line up with TRBD2. V dropped 5 bases and J dropped 2; count of bases not matched to a gene: 4. Per the germline V gene, CDR1 is LGHNA and CDR2 is YNFKEQ. The CDR3 covers 16 residues. The CDR3 spells CASSGTSGYNTGELFF. The CDR3 coding sequence is TGTGCCAGCAGCGGGACTAGCGGATATAACACCGGGGAGCTGTTTTTT.

The gene calls are TRBV19 and TRBJ2-5, with no clear D. Trimming stripped 5 bases from V and 0 bases from J, with 13 bases between. The germline CDR1 and CDR2 sequences are LNHDA and SQIVND (reference sequence). The CDR3 sequence is 15 residues long. CDR3 nucleotides: TGTGCCAGTAGTGAGCAGGCGACGTACCAAGAGACCCAGTACTTC. Protein product: CASSEQATYQETQYF.

The gene calls are TRBV11-3 and TRBJ2-1; tentative D call: TRBD2 (6 bases). Trimming cost V 0 bases and J 8 bases, with 8 bases left between them. Germline V gives CDR1 SGHNT, CDR2 YENEEA. The CDR3 has 13 amino acids. The CDR3: CASSLEGTYEQFF. CDR3 in DNA: TGTGCCAGCAGCTTAGAGGGGACTTATGAGCAGTTCTTC.

The chain is built from TRBV18 and TRBJ1-1; 8 bases are shared with TRBD1. Looked up from germline, CDR1 is KGHSH and CDR2 is LQKENI. J gave up 4 bases and V 6 bases, and 13 bases lay outside the gene matches. This CDR3 has 16 residues. DNA of the CDR3: TGTGCCAGCTCCAAAATTAGTACAGGGGGGAGCACTGAAGCTTTCTTT. Protein: CASSKISTGGSTEAFF. Using reference TRBV18 and TRBJ1-1 for the parts outside the CDR3, the full variable domain is NAGVMQNPRHLVRRRGQEARLRCSPMKGHSHVYWYRQLPEEGLKFMVYLQKENIIDESGMPKERFSAEFPKEGPSILRIQQVVRGDSAAYFCASSKISTGGSTEAFFGQGTRLTVV.

V is TRBV2 and J is TRBJ1-5; 7 bases fit TRBD1. Germline CDR1 and CDR2: SNHLY and FYNNEI. The CDR3 is 14 amino acids. V lost 6 bases to trimming and J lost 4 bases; unmatched junction nucleotides: 6. In DNA form, the CDR3 reads TGTGCCAGCAGAGGGGACAGCTCAAATCAGCCCCAGCATTTT. It encodes CASRGDSSNQPQHF.

The chain couples TRBV28 to TRBJ1-5; D gene unclear. This CDR3 comprises 12 residues. Per germline, CDR1 MDHEN and CDR2 SYDVKM. Trimming took 10 bases from V and 4 from J, leaving 11 bases between them. The CDR3 loop reads CATYPRNQPQHF. CDR3 bases: TGTGCCACGTATCCTAGGAATCAGCCCCAGCATTTT.

A single count supports this clone. J is TRBJ1-5 and V is TRBV7-2; tentative D call: TRBD1 (6 bases). V was trimmed by 0 bases and J by 4 bases, leaving 13 bases between them. There are 16 residues in the CDR3. Germline V gene lookup returns CDR1 SGHTA and CDR2 FQGNSA. CDR3 sequence: CASSLAVQGTNQPQHF. CDR3 nucleotide sequence: TGTGCCAGCAGCTTAGCGGTCCAGGGGACAAATCAGCCCCAGCATTTT.

V and J are TRBV6-5 and TRBJ2-4, with D unresolved. This CDR3 contains 15 residues. CDR1 and CDR2 from the germline V gene are MNHEY and SVGAGI. V shed 2 bases and J shed 3 bases, with 11 bases lying between them. CDR3 in amino acids: CASSYPGVGKNIQYF. The CDR3 region has the DNA TGTGCCAGCAGTTACCCTGGAGTGGGCAAAAACATTCAGTACTTC.

This clone has a single count. The chain has TRBV29-1 and TRBJ2-1; perhaps D is TRBD1 or TRBD2 (6 bases each). Germline-derived CDR1 and CDR2 are SQVTM and ANQGSEA. The CDR3 spans 12 residues. Trimming pared 7 bases from V and 4 bases from J, leaving 11 bases between. CDR3 nucleotide sequence: TGCAGCGCGGGGGCAGATTACAATGAGCAGTTCTTC. Translation gives CSAGADYNEQFF.

The CDR3 here is CASSLGWQGSEQYF. CDR3 DNA sequence: TGTGCCAGCAGCTTGGGATGGCAGGGTTCCGAGCAGTACTTC. The genes are TRBV5-6 and TRBJ2-7, with a tentative D call TRBD1 (5 bases). Germline-derived CDR1 and CDR2 are SGHDT and YYEEEE. Trimming removed 0 bases from V and 6 bases from J, with 13 bases in between. This CDR3 is built from 14 residues.

This chain's CDR3 is CASRGGSAKNIQYF. CDR3 nucleotide sequence: TGTGCCAGCAGAGGGGGGTCGGCCAAAAACATTCAGTACTTC. V gene TRBV19 combines with J gene TRBJ2-4; the D call may be TRBD1 or TRBD2 (6 bases each). Germline values: CDR1 LNHDA, CDR2 SQIVND (reference sequence). The ends were cut back, 9 bases at V and 1 base at J, with 13 bases in the middle. The CDR3 has 14 residues.

In nucleotides, the CDR3 is TGTGCCAGCACCCCCCGCCAATCGGAGACCCAGTACTTC. This gives the protein CASTPRQSETQYF. J is TRBJ2-5 and V is TRBV3-1 (or the pseudogene TRBV3-2), with no clear D. Trimming pared 7 bases from V and 5 bases from J, leaving 14 bases between. The germline CDR1 and CDR2 sequences are LGHDT and YNNKEL (reference sequence). CDR3 length: 13 residues.

Here the CDR3 DNA reads TGTGCCAGCAGGCGGGACAGGGGGACTAGCGGTCTCACCGGGGAGCTGTTTTTT. Protein sequence: CASRRDRGTSGLTGELFF. This chain connects TRBV2 to TRBJ2-2; the D gene could be TRBD1 or TRBD2 (11 bases each). V shed 6 bases and J shed 4 bases, with 24 bases lying between them. Germline V gives CDR1 SNHLY, CDR2 FYNNEI. This CDR3 comprises 18 residues.

This clone appeared once. CDR3 coding DNA: TGTGCCAGCAGCTTAGGCCAGGGAGGCACCGGGGAGCTGTTTTTT. Translated: CASSLGQGGTGELFF. V usage is TRBV7-6 and J usage is TRBJ2-2, with D perhaps matching TRBD2 (6 bases). Germline V gives CDR1 SGHVS, CDR2 FNYEAQ. This CDR3 has 15 residues. Trimming cost V 1 base and J 4 bases, with 10 bases left between them.

The CDR3 bases are TGTGCCAGTAGTTTCGACCGGACTGGAGGCTACACCTTC. The encoded protein is CASSFDRTGGYTF. The chain carries TRBV19 and TRBJ1-2; D unclear. The CDR3 is 13 amino acids. The V end lost 5 bases, the J end lost 8 bases, and 15 bases lay between the germline ends. Germline V lookup: CDR1 LNHDA, CDR2 SQIVND (reference sequence). The full variable domain, with the rest looked up from reference TRBV19 and TRBJ1-2, is DGGITQSPKYLFRKEGQNVTLSCEQNLNHDAMYWYRQDPGQGLRLIYYSQIVNDFQKGDIAEGYSVSREKKESFPLTVTSAQKNPTAFYLCASSFDRTGGYTFGSGTRLTVV.